Listed below are T cell receptor beta chains from one sample, sequenced in a study of blood T cell repertoires in COVID-19. This table comes from immunoSEQ multiplex PCR, and its TCRdb copy is limited to in-frame clones, with some not included. The top ten clones hold roughly 4% of a sample with a few hundred thousand clones, about 88% of them seen once. Sample: peripheral blood. These receptors all come from a man aged 60-69 years who had recovered from COVID-19. The CDR3 runs from the conserved cysteine through the conserved F or W. The order of the fields is J gene, V gene, CDR3 length, D gene, clone size, CDR3 DNA, CDR3 protein. A D gene is named only where the DNA matches it firmly. Clone size is stated in some rows and not others, as once, few, many or a class when expanded.

j_call: TRBJ1-1; v_call: TRBV27; cdr3_length: 14; d_call: TRBD1; clone_size: -; cdr3_nt: TGTGCCAGCATAGTCTGGCAGGGGGCTACTGAAGCTTTCTTT; cdr3_aa: CASIVWQGATEAFF
j_call: TRBJ2-1; v_call: TRBV10-3; cdr3_length: 15; d_call: TRBD2; clone_size: -; cdr3_nt: TGTGCCATCAGGGCGGGGGAGAGCTCCTACAATGAGCAGTTCTTC; cdr3_aa: CAIRAGESSYNEQFF
j_call: TRBJ1-5; v_call: TRBV5-1; cdr3_length: 16; d_call: -; clone_size: -; cdr3_nt: TGCGCCAGCAGCTTGGAGGGGCAGGGGAGCAATCAGCCCCAGCATTTT; cdr3_aa: CASSLEGQGSNQPQHF
j_call: TRBJ1-5; v_call: TRBV19; cdr3_length: 15; d_call: -; clone_size: once; cdr3_nt: TGTGCCAGTACCCCTACTGGGGAGGGCAATCAGCCCCAGCATTTT; cdr3_aa: CASTPTGEGNQPQHF
j_call: TRBJ2-2; v_call: TRBV29-1; cdr3_length: 14; d_call: -; clone_size: -; cdr3_nt: TGCAGCGCAAGGGCCGGCAGGGAAACCGGGGAGCTGTTTTTT; cdr3_aa: CSARAGRETGELFF
j_call: TRBJ1-6; v_call: TRBV2; cdr3_length: 13; d_call: -; clone_size: -; cdr3_nt: TGTGCCAGCAGTCGGGACTATAATTCACCCCTCCACTTT; cdr3_aa: CASSRDYNSPLHF
j_call: TRBJ1-4; v_call: TRBV7-2; cdr3_length: 14; d_call: -; clone_size: -; cdr3_nt: TGTGCCAGCAGCTTAAGGGGGTTCAATGAAAAACTGTTTTTT; cdr3_aa: CASSLRGFNEKLFF
j_call: TRBJ2-6; v_call: TRBV19; cdr3_length: 15; d_call: -; clone_size: -; cdr3_nt: TGTGCCAGTAGTATATCTACTACTGGGGCCAACGTCCTGACTTTC; cdr3_aa: CASSISTTGANVLTF
j_call: TRBJ2-7; v_call: TRBV6-5; cdr3_length: 13; d_call: -; clone_size: -; cdr3_nt: TGTGCCAGCACTTCAGCGAGCTCCTACGAGCAGTACTTC; cdr3_aa: CASTSASSYEQYF
j_call: TRBJ2-1; v_call: TRBV6-2/TRBV6-3; cdr3_length: 18; d_call: TRBD2; clone_size: once; cdr3_nt: TGTGCCAGCAGTTCTCGTACCGGGACTAGCGCAACCTACAATGAGCAGTTCTTC; cdr3_aa: CASSSRTGTSATYNEQFF
j_call: TRBJ1-6; v_call: TRBV5-3; cdr3_length: 16; d_call: -; clone_size: -; cdr3_nt: TGTGCCAGAAGCCTTACAGGGACGTCCTATAATTCACCCCTCCACTTT; cdr3_aa: CARSLTGTSYNSPLHF